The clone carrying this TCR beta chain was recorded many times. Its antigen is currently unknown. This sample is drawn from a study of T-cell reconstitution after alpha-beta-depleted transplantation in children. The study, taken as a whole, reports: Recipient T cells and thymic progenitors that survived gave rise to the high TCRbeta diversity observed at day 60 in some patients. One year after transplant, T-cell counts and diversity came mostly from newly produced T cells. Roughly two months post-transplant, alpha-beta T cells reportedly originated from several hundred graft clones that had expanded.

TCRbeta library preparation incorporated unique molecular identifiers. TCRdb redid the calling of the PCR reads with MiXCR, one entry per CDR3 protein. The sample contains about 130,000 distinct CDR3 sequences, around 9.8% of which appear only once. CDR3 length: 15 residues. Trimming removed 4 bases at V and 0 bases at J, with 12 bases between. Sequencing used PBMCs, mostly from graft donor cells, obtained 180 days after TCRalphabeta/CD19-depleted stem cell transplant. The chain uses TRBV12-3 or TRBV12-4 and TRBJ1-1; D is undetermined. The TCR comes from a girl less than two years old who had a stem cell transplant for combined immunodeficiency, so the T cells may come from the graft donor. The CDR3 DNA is TGTGCCAGCAGTTCTACCCATCCCCTGAACACTGAAGCTTTCTTT. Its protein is CASSSTHPLNTEAFF.